The 31 T cell receptor beta chains reported below all come from one sample, sequenced in a study of T cell responses to AZD1222 COVID-19 vaccine. The repertoire was sequenced with immunoSEQ multiplex PCR; TCRdb's copy has only in-frame clones and lacks some. The sample holds approximately 150,000 clones, more than 85% seen once. The source was peripheral blood, collected on day 0 of AZD1222 vaccination. These receptors were taken from an adult in good health.

This rearrangement joins TRBV4-2 to TRBJ2-5, with D hard to call. Trimming stripped 3 bases from V and 5 bases from J, with 10 bases between. The CDR3 covers 13 residues. Germline assignment: CDR1 LGHNA and CDR2 YNFKEQ. The CDR3 DNA follows: TGTGCCAGCAGCCAGTGGCTCGAGGAGACCCAGTACTTC. Amino acids: CASSQWLEETQYF.

V and J are TRBV6-5 and TRBJ1-2; D gene uncertain. CDR1 and CDR2 (germline): MNHEY, SVGAGI. The CDR3 length is 12 residues. Deletions cut 6 bases from V and 3 bases from J, with 8 bases between. The CDR3 protein is CASRPLDYGYTF. The CDR3 region has the DNA TGTGCCAGCAGACCGCTAGACTATGGCTACACCTTC.

CDR3 sequence (DNA): TGTGCCAGCAGTTTTTACCAGGGGGCAACTGAAGCTTTCTTT. Translated, it gives CASSFYQGATEAFF. The chain combines TRBV6-5 with TRBJ1-1, with TRBD1 matching 8 bases. This CDR3 spans 14 amino acids. Germline V gene lookup returns CDR1 MNHEY and CDR2 SVGAGI. Trimming took 4 bases from V and 5 from J; bases not matched to a gene: 6.

V and J are TRBV19 and TRBJ2-2, with D possibly being TRBD2 (7 bases). Looked up from germline, CDR1 is LNHDA and CDR2 is SQIVND (reference sequence). The ends were cut back, 3 bases at V and 0 bases at J, with 17 bases in the middle. CDR3 length: 18 residues. The CDR3 DNA follows: TGTGCCAGTAGTATCCGGGGGGCGGTTAACGCGAACACCGGGGAGCTGTTTTTT. This sequence encodes CASSIRGAVNANTGELFF.

The chain links TRBV4-1 to TRBJ2-7; D tentatively reads TRBD1 or TRBD2 (5 bases each). Trimming left V 4 bases short and J 5 bases short, with 21 bases between. The CDR3 is 16 residues long. Germline CDR1 reads MGHRA; CDR2 reads YSYEKL. Here the CDR3 reads CASSRDGKSRGNEQYF. The CDR3 bases are TGCGCCAGCAGCCGAGACGGGAAGAGTAGGGGAAACGAGCAGTACTTC.

The chain links TRBV2 to TRBJ2-7, with D hard to call. There are 12 residues in the CDR3. The germline V gene encodes CDR1 SNHLY and CDR2 FYNNEI. Trimming removed 6 bases at V and 3 bases at J, with 9 bases between. The CDR3 nucleotides are TGTGCCAGCAGCCGCGACCGCTACGAGCAGTACTTC. Residues: CASSRDRYEQYF. The complete variable domain, with remaining parts taken from reference TRBV2 and TRBJ2-7, reads EPEVTQTPSHQVTQMGQEVILRCVPISNHLYFYWYRQILGQKVEFLVSFYNNEISEKSEIFDDQFSVERPDGSNFTLKIRSTKLEDSAMYFCASSRDRYEQYFGPGTRLTVT.

The rearrangement uses TRBV7-9 and TRBJ1-5; D call uncertain. The CDR3 has 17 amino acids. Trimming took 0 bases from V and 0 from J, leaving 12 bases between them. The V gene's germline CDR1 is SEHNR and CDR2 FQNEAQ (reference sequence). This CDR3 is CASSLAPTSGSNQPQHF. The CDR3 DNA is TGTGCCAGCAGCTTAGCGCCCACATCCGGTAGCAATCAGCCCCAGCATTTT.

V is TRBV18 and J is TRBJ1-2; TRBD1 agrees at 9 bases. The germline V gene encodes CDR1 KGHSH and CDR2 LQKENI. This CDR3 is built from 18 residues. After removal of 3 bases from V and 8 bases from J, the junction contained 19 bases not matched to a gene. The CDR3 DNA is TGTGCCAGCTCACCCGCCGTAGGACAGGGGCCGGAACCCTACGGCTACACCTTC. The encoded protein is CASSPAVGQGPEPYGYTF.

The V and J genes are TRBV7-2 and TRBJ1-3, with D hard to call. Trimming pared 4 bases from V and 0 bases from J, leaving 7 bases between. The germline gives CDR1 SGHTA, CDR2 FQGNSA. The CDR3 has 14 amino acids. CDR3 sequence: CASSSYSSGNTIYF. In DNA, the CDR3 is TGTGCCAGCAGCTCTTATTCCTCTGGAAACACCATATATTTT. Combining the CDR3 with reference TRBV7-2 and TRBJ1-3 gives the whole variable domain GAGVSQSPSNKVTEKGKDVELRCDPISGHTALYWYRQSLGQGLEFLIYFQGNSAPDKSGLPSDRFSAERTGGSVSTLTIQRTQQEDSAVYLCASSSYSSGNTIYFGEGSWLTVV.

This clone has more than one count but fewer than ten. J is TRBJ1-6 and V is TRBV11-3; no reliable D call. The CDR3 has 15 residues. Germline CDR1 reads SGHNT; CDR2 reads YENEEA. The V end lost 7 bases, the J end lost 7 bases, and 17 bases lay between the germline ends. The CDR3 sequence is CASTLRGTRNSPLHF. The CDR3 bases are TGTGCCAGCACCCTTCGGGGTACTCGGAATTCACCCCTCCACTTT.

The rearrangement joins TRBV5-6 to TRBJ2-3, with 10 bases lining up with TRBD2. The germline V gene has CDR1 SGHDT and CDR2 YYEEEE. This CDR3 is 16 amino acids long. The V gene end was trimmed by 3 bases and the J gene end by 2 bases; junction bases not matched to a gene: 6. DNA of the CDR3: TGTGCCAGCAGCTCACTAGCGGGGCTCCTCACAGATACGCAGTATTTT. This translates into CASSSLAGLLTDTQYF.

This clone was observed a single time. The rearrangement uses TRBV6-2 or TRBV6-3 and TRBJ2-7; D gene unclear. CDR1 is MNHEY, CDR2 SVGEGT, per germline. The CDR3 is 16 residues long. The V and J ends lost 1 base and 4 bases respectively, with 17 bases between them. CDR3 DNA: TGTGCCAGCAGTTACTTTATAGAGCAGGTTGCGTACGAGCAGTACTTC. It yields the protein CASSYFIEQVAYEQYF.

This chain joins TRBV6-5 and TRBJ1-3; D remains ambiguous. The CDR3 is 13 amino acids. CDR1 and CDR2 (germline): MNHEY, SVGAGI. Trimming cost V 11 bases and J 4 bases, with 15 bases left between them. As DNA, the CDR3 is TGTGCCTCCAGTCTAACGGACGGAAACACCATATATTTT. Amino acids: CASSLTDGNTIYF.

This chain joins TRBV2 and TRBJ1-5; 10 positions match TRBD1. Germline loops: CDR1 SNHLY, CDR2 FYNNEI. V shed 4 bases and J 5 bases; nucleotides not matched to a gene: 2. The CDR3 loop spans 14 amino acids. CDR3 protein: CASSGDRGYQPQHF. DNA for the CDR3: TGTGCCAGCAGTGGGGACAGGGGTTATCAGCCCCAGCATTTT.

The genes are TRBV2 and TRBJ1-1; D not resolved. CDR1 is SNHLY and CDR2 is FYNNEI in the germline V gene. The CDR3 has 13 amino acids. Between the trimmed V and J ends, which lost 8 bases and 3 bases, there was a span of 13 bases. The CDR3 sequence: CASVEDRDTEAFF. The CDR3 DNA reads as TGTGCCAGCGTAGAGGACCGAGACACTGAAGCTTTCTTT.

This clone was found once. The chain couples TRBV7-9 to TRBJ1-6; 8 nucleotides line up with TRBD1. J lost 8 bases, V lost 5 bases, and 2 bases had no gene match. The CDR3 runs to 13 residues. Germline lookup yields CDR1 SEHNR and CDR2 FQNEAQ (reference sequence). CDR3 protein: CASSETGDSPLHF. The CDR3 DNA reads as TGTGCCAGCAGCGAGACAGGGGATTCACCCCTCCACTTT.

The V call is TRBV4-1, the J call TRBJ1-4, with D unclear. V lost 1 base to trimming and J lost 8 bases, with 8 bases between them. Germline V lookup: CDR1 MGHRA, CDR2 YSYEKL. The CDR3 totals 13 residues. The DNA of the CDR3 is TGCGCCAGCAGCCAAGGATTGTTGGAAAAACTGTTTTTT. Its protein product is CASSQGLLEKLFF.

This chain uses TRBV6-5 with TRBJ1-1, with 8 bases lining up with TRBD1. There are 14 residues in the CDR3. Germline CDR1 MNHEY, CDR2 SVGAGI. The V segment lost 7 bases and the J segment 5 bases; nucleotides outside the gene matches: 9. This CDR3 reads CASTNPGGRTEAFF. The CDR3 nucleotides read TGTGCCAGCACCAACCCAGGGGGCCGGACTGAAGCTTTCTTT.

This chain connects TRBV19 to TRBJ1-1, with D uncertain. CDR1 and CDR2 (germline): LNHDA, SQIVND (reference sequence). This CDR3 is built from 12 residues. The V end was cut by 1 base, the J end by 4 bases, with 4 bases between. The CDR3 DNA sequence: TGTGCCAGTAGTATAGGAACCACTGAAGCTTTCTTT. Protein product: CASSIGTTEAFF.

The chain employs TRBV19 and TRBJ2-2; D is perhaps TRBD1 or TRBD2 (6 bases each). The CDR3 spans 19 residues. Germline-derived CDR1 and CDR2 are LNHDA and SQIVND (reference sequence). V gave up 3 bases and J gave up 0 bases, with 20 bases separating them. This CDR3 reads CASSITAVGGHTNTGELFF. CDR3 coding DNA: TGTGCCAGTAGTATCACCGCCGTTGGGGGGCACACGAACACCGGGGAGCTGTTTTTT. The variable domain in full, with the rest retrieved from reference TRBV19 and TRBJ2-2, is DGGITQSPKYLFRKEGQNVTLSCEQNLNHDAMYWYRQDPGQGLRLIYYSQIVNDFQKGDIAEGYSVSREKKESFPLTVTSAQKNPTAFYLCASSITAVGGHTNTGELFFGEGSRLTVL.

This chain's CDR3 is CASSPRTSGGQASTDTQYF. Here the CDR3 DNA reads TGTGCCAGCAGCCCGAGGACTAGCGGGGGTCAAGCTAGCACAGATACGCAGTATTTT. The J gene is TRBJ2-3, the V gene TRBV4-2, with 13 positions matching TRBD2. The junction had 10 bases not matched to a gene; V was cut back by 4 bases and J by 0 bases. Germline V gene sequence: CDR1 LGHNA, CDR2 YNFKEQ. This CDR3 has 19 amino acids.

This clone was observed a single time. The CDR3 region is CASSPWTKNTGELFF. CDR3 sequence (DNA): TGTGCCAGCTCACCATGGACTAAAAACACCGGGGAGCTGTTTTTT. V gene TRBV18 combines with J gene TRBJ2-2, with TRBD2 as a possible D gene (6 bases). V was clipped by 2 bases and J by 2 bases, with 9 bases between them. The CDR3 length is 15 residues. Germline V gene data show CDR1 as KGHSH and CDR2 as LQKENI.

The V call is TRBV7-3, the J call TRBJ1-1; D is perhaps TRBD1 (5 bases). V shed 2 bases and J shed 4 bases, with 20 bases lying between them. CDR3 length: 17 residues. Germline assignment: CDR1 SGHTA and CDR2 FQGTGA. The CDR3 region is CASSLVRVQVGGTEAFF. For the CDR3, the DNA is TGTGCCAGCAGCTTAGTTCGGGTTCAGGTTGGGGGCACTGAAGCTTTCTTT.

The chain combines TRBV7-9 with TRBJ2-7; no firm D call. Germline V lookup: CDR1 SEHNR, CDR2 FQNEAQ (reference sequence). The V gene lost 5 bases and the J gene lost 4 bases, with 15 bases spanning the gap. The CDR3 is made up of 14 amino acids. This CDR3 is CASSRNHKMYEQYF. For the CDR3, the DNA is TGTGCCAGCAGCCGTAACCACAAAATGTACGAGCAGTACTTC.

The genes are TRBV24-1 and TRBJ2-7; 10 bases agree with TRBD1. This CDR3 region has 14 residues. V lost 10 bases to trimming and J lost 7 bases; unmatched junction nucleotides: 12. Germline V gives CDR1 KGHDR, CDR2 SFDVKD. The CDR3 DNA sequence: TGTGCCACGGGGGCCGACAGGGGGCGGGAGGAGCAGTACTTC. It translates to CATGADRGREEQYF.

This clone was seen once. The genes are TRBV7-2 and TRBJ1-6; a weak D match, TRBD1 (6 bases). V was pared by 5 bases and J by 4 bases, with 9 bases between. Per the germline V gene, CDR1 is SGHTA and CDR2 is FQGNSA. CDR3 length: 14 amino acids. The CDR3 DNA reads TGTGCCAGCAGCCAGCAGGGGTATAATTCACCCCTCCACTTT. Protein product: CASSQQGYNSPLHF.

The chain uses TRBV7-9 and TRBJ2-1; the match to TRBD2 covers 15 bases. The V gene's germline CDR1 is SEHNR and CDR2 FQNEAQ (reference sequence). The V and J ends lost 5 bases and 8 bases, in that order; junction bases with no gene match: 10. The CDR3 sequence is 17 residues long. CDR3 nucleotide sequence: TGTGCCAGCAGCCCTCAGGTGGGACTAGCGGGGGGAGATGAGCAGTTCTTC. Translated, it gives CASSPQVGLAGGDEQFF.

The J gene is TRBJ2-1, the V gene TRBV29-1; D gene unclear. The CDR3 is made up of 13 amino acids. Germline-derived CDR1 and CDR2 are SQVTM and ANQGSEA. Trimming shortened V by 5 bases and J by 3 bases, and 11 bases separated the two germline ends. Here the CDR3 DNA reads TGCAGCGTTACAAGCGCCCACTACAATGAGCAGTTCTTC. Its translation: CSVTSAHYNEQFF.

This rearrangement joins TRBV4-1 to TRBJ2-2; D unclear. Trimming took off 1 base at V and 0 bases at J, with 18 bases between the two ends. The germline CDR1 and CDR2 sequences are MGHRA and YSYEKL. CDR3 length: 19 amino acids. Here the CDR3 reads CASSQGVFGFGSNTGELFF. The DNA for the CDR3 is TGCGCCAGCAGCCAAGGAGTTTTTGGTTTCGGTTCGAACACCGGGGAGCTGTTTTTT.

The chain is built from TRBV14 and TRBJ1-6; a weak D match, TRBD1 (6 bases). The CDR3 loop spans 16 amino acids. The germline V and J ends were trimmed by 3 bases and 3 bases, with 12 bases remaining between them. CDR1 is SGHDN, CDR2 FVKESK, per germline. CDR3 nucleotide sequence: TGTGCCAGCAGCCATGGACAGTTGATCTATAATTCACCCCTCCACTTT. Translation: CASSHGQLIYNSPLHF.

The rearrangement links TRBV10-3 to TRBJ2-7; D is possibly TRBD1 or TRBD2 (6 bases each). CDR3 length: 16 amino acids. V was trimmed by 7 bases and J by 4 bases, leaving 23 bases between them. In germline, CDR1 is ENHRY, CDR2 SYGVKD. The CDR3 coding sequence is TGTGCCATCACAACCGGAGGGGGGCCCGGTCCTTACGAGCAGTACTTC. This sequence encodes CAITTGGGPGPYEQYF.